These 25 T cell receptor beta chains came from one sample sequenced in a study of control samples from healthy donors and cancer patients. Assay: immunoSEQ multiplex PCR; the TCRdb copy retains only in-frame clones and omits some. The data show tens of thousands of clones, just under 90% seen once. Sequencing was performed on blood. These receptors all stem from a man aged 50 to 59 in good health.

The J gene is TRBJ1-5, the V gene TRBV5-1, with 9 bases matching TRBD1. The trim removed 0 bases at V and 3 bases at J, leaving 1 base unmatched. This CDR3 has 15 residues. Germline V lookup: CDR1 SGHRS, CDR2 YFSETQ. Written as DNA, the CDR3 is TGCGCCAGCAGCTTGGGACAGGGGGTCAATCAGCCCCAGCATTTT. The encoded protein is CASSLGQGVNQPQHF. Full variable domain (outside the CDR3, taken from reference TRBV5-1 and TRBJ1-5): KAGVTQTPRYLIKTRGQQVTLSCSPISGHRSVSWYQQTPGQGLQFLFEYFSETQRNKGNFPGRFSGRQFSNSRSEMNVSTLELGDSALYLCASSLGQGVNQPQHFGDGTRLSIL.

The genes are TRBV7-7 and TRBJ1-3; D not resolved. Trimming removed 1 base at V and 0 bases at J, with 1 base between. The CDR3 is made up of 13 amino acids. Germline V gene sequence: CDR1 SSHAT, CDR2 FNYEAQ (reference sequence). CDR3 nucleotides: TGTGCCAGCAGCTTAGACTCTGGAAACACCATATATTTT. Translated, it gives CASSLDSGNTIYF.

This chain joins TRBV19 and TRBJ2-3; D remains unclear. V lost 3 bases to trimming and J lost 0 bases, with 7 bases between them. The CDR3 is 14 residues long. CDR1 is LNHDA, CDR2 SQIVND, per germline (reference sequence). CDR3: CASSIEGSTDTQYF. CDR3 DNA: TGTGCCAGTAGTATTGAAGGGAGCACAGATACGCAGTATTTT.

This chain connects TRBV7-9 to TRBJ2-1; D call uncertain. The CDR3 has 12 residues. Trimming took off 1 base at V and 8 bases at J, with 6 bases between the two ends. Germline loops: CDR1 SEHNR, CDR2 FQNEAQ (reference sequence). For the CDR3, the DNA is TGTGCCAGCAGCTTAGAGGGTGATGAGCAGTTCTTC. This sequence encodes CASSLEGDEQFF.

This chain connects TRBV6-4 to TRBJ2-1; TRBD1 aligns across 7 bases. CDR1 and CDR2 (germline): MRHNA, SNTAGT. The CDR3 sequence is 15 residues long. V shed 0 bases and J 9 bases; nucleotides not matched to a gene: 8. DNA of the CDR3: TGTGCCAGCAGTGACTCGGGAGAGGGGGCCGGTGAGCAGTTCTTC. Protein: CASSDSGEGAGEQFF.

The chain carries TRBV6-6 and TRBJ1-6; D gene uncertain. Germline CDR1 and CDR2: MNHNY and SVGAGI (reference sequence). V lost 2 bases and J lost 3, with 5 bases in between. The CDR3 sequence is 14 residues long. The CDR3 region is CASSYDGYNSPLHF. CDR3 nucleotide sequence: TGTGCCAGCAGTTACGACGGCTATAATTCACCCCTCCACTTT.

This clone appeared once. V gene TRBV5-4 combines with J gene TRBJ2-7; 8 positions match TRBD1. Trimming at V came to 4 bases and at J to 4 bases, leaving 10 bases not matched to a gene. The V gene's germline CDR1 is SGHNT and CDR2 YYREEE (reference sequence). The CDR3 totals 15 residues. For the CDR3, the DNA is TGTGCCAGCAGCCTGGCCCCTACAGGGGGGTACGAGCAGTACTTC. This encodes CASSLAPTGGYEQYF.

J is TRBJ1-2 and V is TRBV5-1; no definite D call. Trimming took 1 base from V and 3 from J, leaving 7 bases between them. Germline V gene lookup returns CDR1 SGHRS and CDR2 YFSETQ. The CDR3 loop spans 13 amino acids. As DNA, the CDR3 is TGCGCCAGCAGCTTGAACGGGGACTATGGCTACACCTTC. Translated, it gives CASSLNGDYGYTF.

The chain combines TRBV6-2 or TRBV6-3 with TRBJ2-3; no clear D. Trimming pared 2 bases from V and 0 bases from J, leaving 15 bases between. CDR1 MNHEY and CDR2 SVGEGT come from the germline V gene. The CDR3 has 17 residues. The CDR3: CASSYGRKTTSTDTQYF. The CDR3 DNA sequence: TGTGCCAGCAGTTACGGGCGGAAAACGACTAGCACAGATACGCAGTATTTT.

This clone appeared a few times. This chain links TRBV24-1 with TRBJ2-1; 13 nucleotides line up with TRBD2. CDR1 and CDR2 (germline): KGHDR, SFDVKD. This CDR3 spans 13 amino acids. V shed 9 bases, J shed 8 bases, and the junction held 3 bases outside the gene matches. CDR3 loop: CATGTSGDDEQFF. CDR3 bases: TGTGCCACCGGGACTAGCGGGGATGATGAGCAGTTCTTC.

The chain is built from TRBV7-2 and TRBJ2-3; 12 positions agree with TRBD2. This CDR3 has 14 amino acids. The V gene's germline CDR1 is SGHTA and CDR2 FQGNSA. J was trimmed by 5 bases and V by 5 bases; bases with no gene match: 2. This CDR3 is CASSPSGGEDTQYF. CDR3 DNA: TGTGCCAGCAGCCCTAGCGGGGGGGAAGATACGCAGTATTTT.

V gene TRBV5-1 combines with J gene TRBJ1-6, with 9 bases that match TRBD1. The CDR3 loop spans 19 amino acids. CDR1 and CDR2 from the germline V gene are SGHRS and YFSETQ. J lost 7 bases, V lost 3 bases, and 17 bases had no gene match. CDR3 in amino acids: CASSSYLGITGGSNSPLHF. CDR3 nucleotide sequence: TGCGCCAGCAGCTCATACTTGGGCATTACAGGGGGCTCAAATTCACCCCTCCACTTT.

This sequence joins TRBV10-3 and TRBJ2-1, with a weak D call TRBD2 (5 bases). V gave up 0 bases and J gave up 10 bases, with 10 bases separating them. Germline V gene lookup returns CDR1 ENHRY and CDR2 SYGVKD. This CDR3 has 13 residues. The CDR3 bases are TGTGCCATCAGTGAGTCGGCAGGCGGGGAGCAGTTCTTC. Protein: CAISESAGGEQFF.

The chain recombines TRBV7-6 with TRBJ2-2; the D is unclear. The V end was cut by 3 bases, the J end by 2 bases, with 13 bases between. Germline CDR1 and CDR2: SGHVS and FNYEAQ. The CDR3 runs 16 residues. The CDR3 region has the DNA TGTGCCAGCAGCTTGCGACCGTTTAGCAACACCGGGGAGCTGTTTTTT. Amino acid sequence: CASSLRPFSNTGELFF.

V is TRBV7-2 and J is TRBJ1-4; D perhaps matches TRBD1 (5 bases). Germline CDR1 SGHTA, CDR2 FQGNSA. V was clipped by 1 base and J by 1 base, with 13 bases between them. The length of the CDR3 is 17 residues. DNA of the CDR3: TGTGCCAGCAGCTTAGTAGCAGGGTTTGGAACTAATGAAAAACTGTTTTTT. Its protein is CASSLVAGFGTNEKLFF.

This clone has just a few counts. Different DNA sequences within this sample yield the same CDR3. The V gene is TRBV3-1 (or the pseudogene TRBV3-2), the J gene TRBJ1-2, with 7 bases fitting TRBD1. This CDR3 region has 13 residues. Germline CDR1 is LGHDT and CDR2 is YNNKEL (reference sequence). V shed 1 base and J 4 bases; nucleotides not matched to a gene: 0. The CDR3 coding sequence is TGTGCCAGCAGCCAAGGGACAGGCTATGGCTACACCTTC. This encodes CASSQGTGYGYTF.

V is TRBV9 and J is TRBJ2-7; possible D gene TRBD1, 5 bases. The V gene lost 4 bases and the J gene lost 0 bases, with 11 bases spanning the gap. Looked up from germline, CDR1 is SGDLS and CDR2 is YYNGEE. The CDR3 loop spans 14 amino acids. The CDR3, as DNA: TGTGCCAGCAGCAGGGGCGACAGCTCCTACGAGCAGTACTTC. The encoded protein is CASSRGDSSYEQYF.

Regarding this clone: The same CDR3 is also encoded by other DNA sequences in this sample. The rearrangement joins TRBV14 to TRBJ1-2; D unclear. Per germline, CDR1 SGHDN and CDR2 FVKESK. Trimming removed 4 bases from V and 2 bases from J, with 5 bases in between. This CDR3 region has 12 residues. CDR3 DNA sequence: TGTGCCAGCAGCCCCCAAAACTATGGCTACACCTTC. Translation: CASSPQNYGYTF.

The chain employs TRBV12-3 or TRBV12-4 and TRBJ1-1; 7 positions agree with TRBD1. This CDR3 spans 13 amino acids. With 6 bases clipped from V and 5 bases from J, the junction kept 6 bases outside the gene matches. The CDR3 loop is CASSRQGKTEAFF. CDR3 nucleotide sequence: TGTGCCAGCAGCAGACAGGGAAAAACTGAAGCTTTCTTT.

The rearrangement joins TRBV7-9 to TRBJ1-2, with D possibly TRBD1 on 5 matching bases. From germline, CDR1 is SEHNR and CDR2 FQNEAQ (reference sequence). There are 14 residues in the CDR3. Deletions cut 5 bases from V and 2 bases from J, with 12 bases between. The DNA of the CDR3 is TGTGCCAGCAGCCACGGGGACTTCAACTATGGCTACACCTTC. Its translation: CASSHGDFNYGYTF.

V and J are TRBV18 and TRBJ1-2; D gene ambiguous. In germline, CDR1 is KGHSH, CDR2 LQKENI. The CDR3 totals 14 residues. Trimming cost V 3 bases and J 0 bases, with 8 bases left between them. CDR3 amino acids: CASSPVTTNYGYTF. The CDR3 coding sequence is TGTGCCAGCTCACCGGTTACAACTAACTATGGCTACACCTTC.

The chain uses TRBV11-3 and TRBJ1-1, with D hard to call. The V gene lost 5 bases and the J gene lost 0 bases, with 10 bases spanning the gap. The CDR3 extends over 14 amino acids. CDR1 is SGHNT, CDR2 YENEEA, per germline. The CDR3 protein is CASSRAGMNTEAFF. As DNA, the CDR3 is TGTGCCAGCAGCCGGGCAGGCATGAACACTGAAGCTTTCTTT.

The chain couples TRBV19 to TRBJ1-5; 7 positions match TRBD1. With V trimmed by 7 bases and J by 0 bases, 9 bases remained unmatched. Germline CDR1 and CDR2: LNHDA and SQIVND (reference sequence). CDR3 length equals 16 residues. CDR3 nucleotides: TGTGCCAGTACCCATCGGACAGGTTTTAGCAATCAGCCCCAGCATTTT. This translates into CASTHRTGFSNQPQHF.

V gene TRBV30 combines with J gene TRBJ2-1; TRBD1 matches at 8 bases. V lost 5 bases to trimming and J lost 9 bases; unmatched junction nucleotides: 9. CDR1 and CDR2 from the germline V gene are GTSNPN and SVGIG (reference sequence). The CDR3 has 13 residues. In DNA form, the CDR3 reads TGTGCCTGGCAGGGACAGGCAGGAGGTGAGCAGTTCTTC. Its translation is CAWQGQAGGEQFF.

This chain joins TRBV3-1 (or the pseudogene TRBV3-2) and TRBJ2-1, with a weak D call TRBD1 (6 bases). The CDR3 totals 12 residues. Trimming stripped 3 bases from V and 12 bases from J, with 12 bases between. Germline CDR1 and CDR2: LGHDT and YNNKEL (reference sequence). CDR3 region: CASSHTDRRQFF. As DNA, the CDR3 is TGTGCCAGCAGCCACACCGACAGGAGGCAGTTCTTC.